The 14 T cell receptor beta chains below were found in one sample sequenced in a study of blood T cell repertoires in COVID-19. This table comes from immunoSEQ multiplex PCR, and its TCRdb copy is limited to in-frame clones, with some not included. The table shows about 150,000 clones, with 84% occurring only once. Sequencing input: peripheral blood. The origin of the receptors is a human donor in a cohort sampled during active COVID-19.

The chain employs TRBV3-1 (or the pseudogene TRBV3-2) and TRBJ2-3; the D gene is possibly TRBD1 (5 bases). V lost 5 bases, J lost 11 bases, and 17 bases lay in between. CDR1 LGHDT and CDR2 YNNKEL come from the germline V gene (reference sequence). This CDR3 comprises 13 residues. This CDR3 is CASSYWQAQEQYF. The CDR3 DNA reads as TGTGCCAGCAGCTACTGGCAGGCACAGGAGCAGTATTTT.

The chain employs TRBV6-5 and TRBJ2-1, with TRBD2 matching 14 bases. V shed 8 bases, J shed 8 bases, and the junction held 2 bases outside the gene matches. The CDR3 covers 13 residues. Germline V gene sequence: CDR1 MNHEY, CDR2 SVGAGI. In nucleotides, the CDR3 is TGTGCCAGCGGACTAGCGGGAGGAGATGAGCAGTTCTTC. It translates to CASGLAGGDEQFF.

The rearrangement links TRBV9 to TRBJ1-2; 8 bases align to TRBD1. Germline CDR1 reads SGDLS; CDR2 reads YYNGEE. J was trimmed by 12 bases and V by 0 bases; bases with no gene match: 13. The CDR3 consists of 15 residues. The CDR3 loop reads CASSVDWTGRGRHTF. The DNA of the CDR3 is TGTGCCAGCAGCGTAGATTGGACAGGGCGAGGGAGACACACCTTC.

V is TRBV25-1 and J is TRBJ2-7; TRBD2 agrees at 8 bases. Germline CDR1 is MGHDK and CDR2 is SYGVNS. After removal of 6 bases from V and 0 bases from J, the junction contained 4 bases not matched to a gene. The CDR3 has 14 residues. CDR3 nucleotides: TGTGCCAGCAGGCCGGGAGGGGCCTCCTACGAGCAGTACTTC. This sequence encodes CASRPGGASYEQYF.

V is TRBV18 and J is TRBJ1-1; perhaps TRBD1 as D (5 bases). The CDR3 has 15 residues. With 3 bases removed from V and 1 base from J, the gap between germline ends came to 12 bases. Germline V gene lookup returns CDR1 KGHSH and CDR2 LQKENI. CDR3 in DNA: TGTGCCAGCTCACCGTACGGGGGGGAGAACACTGAAGCTTTCTTT. Protein: CASSPYGGENTEAFF. The full variable domain, in which reference TRBV18 and TRBJ1-1 provide the parts outside the CDR3, is NAGVMQNPRHLVRRRGQEARLRCSPMKGHSHVYWYRQLPEEGLKFMVYLQKENIIDESGMPKERFSAEFPKEGPSILRIQQVVRGDSAAYFCASSPYGGENTEAFFGQGTRLTVV.

This clone was seen just once. The chain couples TRBV30 to TRBJ1-1; D might be TRBD1 (6 bases). This CDR3 spans 13 amino acids. The germline V gene has CDR1 GTSNPN and CDR2 SVGIG (reference sequence). The ends were cut back, 3 bases at V and 8 bases at J, with 16 bases in the middle. The CDR3 here is CAWSGGPGREAFF. DNA for the CDR3: TGTGCCTGGAGCGGGGGGCCGGGCAGGGAAGCTTTCTTT.

This clone was counted once. This chain connects TRBV7-9 to TRBJ2-6; 12 bases fit TRBD1. The CDR3 has 19 amino acids. The ends lost 6 bases at V and 3 bases at J; junction bases unmatched: 12. The germline V gene encodes CDR1 SEHNR and CDR2 FQNEAQ (reference sequence). In nucleotides, the CDR3 is TGTGCCAGCAGAACAACCGGGACAGGGGGCGCGGGTGGGGCCAACGTCCTGACTTTC. Encoded protein: CASRTTGTGGAGGANVLTF.

The genes are TRBV3-1 (or the pseudogene TRBV3-2) and TRBJ2-7; 7 bases align to TRBD1. V was pared by 7 bases and J by 3 bases, with 12 bases of the junction left unmatched. From germline, CDR1 is LGHDT and CDR2 YNNKEL (reference sequence). The CDR3 runs to 15 residues. CDR3 amino acids: CASTRTTGSLYEQYF. Here the CDR3 DNA reads TGTGCCAGCACCCGAACGACAGGGTCACTCTACGAGCAGTACTTC.

The chain uses TRBV25-1 and TRBJ2-2; TRBD2 aligns across 10 bases. Trimming cost V 7 bases and J 6 bases; bases outside gene matches: 11. The V gene's germline CDR1 is MGHDK and CDR2 SYGVNS. The CDR3 covers 16 residues. This CDR3 reads CASTASGRGPAGELFF. CDR3 nucleotides: TGTGCCAGCACGGCCAGCGGGAGGGGCCCCGCCGGGGAGCTGTTTTTT. Drawing the rest from reference TRBV25-1 and TRBJ2-2, the complete variable domain is EADIYQTPRYLVIGTGKKITLECSQTMGHDKMYWYQQDPGMELHLIHYSYGVNSTEKGDLSSESTVSRIRTEHFPLTLESARPSHTSQYLCASTASGRGPAGELFFGEGSRLTVL.

The count of this clone is one. The J gene is TRBJ2-5, the V gene TRBV4-2; the D gene is possibly TRBD2 (5 bases). Trimming cost V 4 bases and J 9 bases, with 15 bases left between them. Germline V gene sequence: CDR1 LGHNA, CDR2 YNFKEQ. This CDR3 spans 13 amino acids. CDR3 loop: CASSLSRLEAQYF. Here the CDR3 DNA reads TGTGCCAGCAGCCTCTCCAGACTGGAGGCCCAGTACTTC.

The rearrangement links TRBV2 to TRBJ1-5; D remains ambiguous. The CDR3 loop spans 13 amino acids. V was shortened by 4 bases and J by 7 bases, with 11 bases between the two germline ends. The V gene's germline CDR1 is SNHLY and CDR2 FYNNEI. CDR3 DNA sequence: TGTGCCAGCAGTGGGGGAGGAACACAGCCCCAGCATTTT. Translating gives CASSGGGTQPQHF.

The V call is TRBV19, the J call TRBJ2-1; 8 nucleotides align to TRBD1. The V gene end was trimmed by 9 bases and the J gene end by 7 bases; junction bases not matched to a gene: 11. There are 14 residues in the CDR3. Germline-derived CDR1 and CDR2 are LNHDA and SQIVND (reference sequence). The CDR3 loop reads CASRFSDRVNEQFF. Here the CDR3 DNA reads TGTGCCAGCCGGTTTTCGGACAGGGTAAATGAGCAGTTCTTC.

The genes are TRBV29-1 and TRBJ2-1; 8 nucleotides agree with TRBD1. Trimming removed 7 bases from V and 6 bases from J; junction bases left unmatched: 11. Looked up from germline, CDR1 is SQVTM and CDR2 is ANQGSEA. CDR3 length: 14 amino acids. The chain's CDR3 is CSANLRGRINEQFF. The CDR3 coding sequence is TGCAGCGCAAACCTCAGGGGGCGGATCAATGAGCAGTTCTTC.

The chain joins TRBV5-1 to TRBJ1-1, with 8 bases fitting TRBD1. There are 18 residues in the CDR3. Trimming at V came to 4 bases and at J to 1 base, leaving 15 bases not matched to a gene. Germline CDR1 is SGHRS and CDR2 is YFSETQ. DNA for the CDR3: TGCGCCAGCAGCGTGGCTTTAGACAGGGGCGGGGGGAACACTGAAGCTTTCTTT. It is translated as CASSVALDRGGGNTEAFF.